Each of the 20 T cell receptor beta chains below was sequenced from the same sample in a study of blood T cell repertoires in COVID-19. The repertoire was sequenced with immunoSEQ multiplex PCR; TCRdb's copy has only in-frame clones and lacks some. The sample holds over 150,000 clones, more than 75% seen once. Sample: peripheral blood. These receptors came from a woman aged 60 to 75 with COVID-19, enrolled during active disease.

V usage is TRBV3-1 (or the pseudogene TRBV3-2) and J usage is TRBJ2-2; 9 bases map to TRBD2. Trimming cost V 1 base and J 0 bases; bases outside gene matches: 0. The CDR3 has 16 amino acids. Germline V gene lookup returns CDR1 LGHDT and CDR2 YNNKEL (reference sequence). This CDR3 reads CASSQGLAANTGELFF. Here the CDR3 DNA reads TGTGCCAGCAGCCAAGGACTAGCGGCGAACACCGGGGAGCTGTTTTTT.

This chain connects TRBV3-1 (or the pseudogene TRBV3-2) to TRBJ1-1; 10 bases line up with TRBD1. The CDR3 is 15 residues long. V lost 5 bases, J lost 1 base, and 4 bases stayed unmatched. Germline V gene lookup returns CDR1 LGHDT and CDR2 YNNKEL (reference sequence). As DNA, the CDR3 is TGTGCCAGCAGCATGACAGGGGGCCCGAACACTGAAGCTTTCTTT. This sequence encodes CASSMTGGPNTEAFF.

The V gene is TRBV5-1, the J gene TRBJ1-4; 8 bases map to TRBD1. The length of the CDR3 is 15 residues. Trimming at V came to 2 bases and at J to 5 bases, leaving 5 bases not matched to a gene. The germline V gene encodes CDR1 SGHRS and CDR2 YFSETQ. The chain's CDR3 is CASSFSTGVNEKLFF. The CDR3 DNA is TGCGCCAGCAGCTTCTCGACAGGGGTAAATGAAAAACTGTTTTTT.

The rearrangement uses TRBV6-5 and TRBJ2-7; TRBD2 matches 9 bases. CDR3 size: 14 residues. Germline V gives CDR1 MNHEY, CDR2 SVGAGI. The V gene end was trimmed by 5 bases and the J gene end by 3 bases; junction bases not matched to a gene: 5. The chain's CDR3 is CASSLPTSGYEQYV. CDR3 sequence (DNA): TGTGCCAGCAGTCTCCCGACTAGCGGCTACGAGCAGTACGTC.

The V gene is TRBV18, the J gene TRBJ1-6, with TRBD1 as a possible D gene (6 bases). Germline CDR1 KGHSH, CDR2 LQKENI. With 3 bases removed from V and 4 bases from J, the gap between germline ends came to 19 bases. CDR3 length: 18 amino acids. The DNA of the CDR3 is TGTGCCAGCTCACCGTTCCGACAGGAAATTCTTTATAATTCACCCCTCCACTTT. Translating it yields CASSPFRQEILYNSPLHF.

In DNA form, the CDR3 reads TGTGCCAGTATGAAGCACAGGGGACGCACCGGGGAGCTGTTTTTT. It yields the protein CASMKHRGRTGELFF. The gene calls are TRBV19 and TRBJ2-2; 7 bases line up with TRBD1. Germline trimming cut 7 bases from V and 4 bases from J; bases unmatched to any gene: 9. This CDR3 contains 15 residues. Germline V gene sequence: CDR1 LNHDA, CDR2 SQIVND (reference sequence).

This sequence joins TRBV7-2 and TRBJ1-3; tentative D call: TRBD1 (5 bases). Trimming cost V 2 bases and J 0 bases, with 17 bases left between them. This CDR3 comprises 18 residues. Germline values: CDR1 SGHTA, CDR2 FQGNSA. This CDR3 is CASSLRRGPRSSGNTIYF. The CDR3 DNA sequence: TGTGCCAGCAGCTTAAGAAGGGGCCCTCGGAGCTCTGGAAACACCATATATTTT.

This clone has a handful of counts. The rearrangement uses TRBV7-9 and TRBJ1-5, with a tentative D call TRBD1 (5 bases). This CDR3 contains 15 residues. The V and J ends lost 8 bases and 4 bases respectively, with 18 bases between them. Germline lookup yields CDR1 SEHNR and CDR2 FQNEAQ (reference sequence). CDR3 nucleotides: TGTGCCAGCGGCAAGGGAGGGGTTGGAAATCAGCCCCAGCATTTT. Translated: CASGKGGVGNQPQHF. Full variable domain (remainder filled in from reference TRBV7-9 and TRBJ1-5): DTGVSQNPRHKITKRGQNVTFRCDPISEHNRLYWYRQTLGQGPEFLTYFQNEAQLEKSRLLSDRFSAERPKGSFSTLEIQRTEQGDSAMYLCASGKGGVGNQPQHFGDGTRLSIL.

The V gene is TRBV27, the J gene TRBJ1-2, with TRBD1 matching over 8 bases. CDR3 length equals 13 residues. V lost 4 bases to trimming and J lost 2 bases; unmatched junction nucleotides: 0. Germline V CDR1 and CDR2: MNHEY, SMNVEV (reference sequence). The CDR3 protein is CASSWDRNYGYTF. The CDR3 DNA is TGTGCCAGCAGTTGGGACAGGAACTATGGCTACACCTTC.

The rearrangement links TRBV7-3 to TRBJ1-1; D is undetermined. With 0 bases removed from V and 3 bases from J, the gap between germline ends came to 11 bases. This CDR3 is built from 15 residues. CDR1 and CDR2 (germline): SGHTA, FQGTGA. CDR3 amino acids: CASSLTPGVDTEAFF. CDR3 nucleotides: TGTGCCAGCAGCTTAACCCCAGGCGTGGACACTGAAGCTTTCTTT.

DNA of the CDR3: TGTGCCAGCAGCTTAAAGGGGGCGGTCACTGAAGCTTTCTTT. Translated, it gives CASSLKGAVTEAFF. The chain joins TRBV7-9 to TRBJ1-1; 7 nucleotides match TRBD1. The germline gives CDR1 SEHNR, CDR2 FQNEAQ (reference sequence). The CDR3 covers 14 residues. Trimming removed 2 bases from V and 4 bases from J; junction bases left unmatched: 4.

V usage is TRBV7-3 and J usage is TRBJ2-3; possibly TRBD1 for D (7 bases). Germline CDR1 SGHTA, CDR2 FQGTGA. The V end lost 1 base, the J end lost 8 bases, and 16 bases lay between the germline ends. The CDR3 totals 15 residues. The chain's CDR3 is CASSLMARGVGTQYF. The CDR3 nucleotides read TGTGCCAGCAGCTTAATGGCCAGGGGGGTCGGTACGCAGTATTTT.

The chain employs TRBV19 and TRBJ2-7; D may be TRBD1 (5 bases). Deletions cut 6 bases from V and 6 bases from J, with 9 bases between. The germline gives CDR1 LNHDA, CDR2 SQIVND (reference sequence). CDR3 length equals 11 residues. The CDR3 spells CASRSGIEQYV. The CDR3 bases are TGTGCCAGTAGATCAGGGATCGAGCAGTACGTC.

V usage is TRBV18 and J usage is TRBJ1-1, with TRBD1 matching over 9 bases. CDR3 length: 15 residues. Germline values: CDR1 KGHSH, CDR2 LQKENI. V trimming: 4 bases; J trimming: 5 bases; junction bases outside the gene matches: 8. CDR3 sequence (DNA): TGTGCCAGCTCACTTGCTGGGACAGGGAAAACTGAAGCTTTCTTT. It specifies CASSLAGTGKTEAFF. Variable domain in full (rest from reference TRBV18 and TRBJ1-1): NAGVMQNPRHLVRRRGQEARLRCSPMKGHSHVYWYRQLPEEGLKFMVYLQKENIIDESGMPKERFSAEFPKEGPSILRIQQVVRGDSAAYFCASSLAGTGKTEAFFGQGTRLTVV.

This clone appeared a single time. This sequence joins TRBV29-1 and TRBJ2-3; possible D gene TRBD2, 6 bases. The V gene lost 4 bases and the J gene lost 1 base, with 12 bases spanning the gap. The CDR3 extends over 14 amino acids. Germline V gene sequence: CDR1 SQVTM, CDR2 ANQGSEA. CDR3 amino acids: CSVGGTVRTDTQYF. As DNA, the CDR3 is TGCAGCGTTGGGGGGACTGTCCGCACAGATACGCAGTATTTT.

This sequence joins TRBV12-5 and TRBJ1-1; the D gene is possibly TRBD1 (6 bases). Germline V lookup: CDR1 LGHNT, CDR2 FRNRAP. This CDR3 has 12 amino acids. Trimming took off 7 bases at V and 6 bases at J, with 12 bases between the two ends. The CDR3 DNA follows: TGTGCTAGTGCCCTAGACAGGCCTGAAGCTTTCTTT. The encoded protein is CASALDRPEAFF. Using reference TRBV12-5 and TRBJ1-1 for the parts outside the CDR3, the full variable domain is DARVTQTPRHKVTEMGQEVTMRCQPILGHNTVFWYRQTMMQGLELLAYFRNRAPLDDSGMPKDRFSAEMPDATLATLKIQPSEPRDSAVYFCASALDRPEAFFGQGTRLTVV.

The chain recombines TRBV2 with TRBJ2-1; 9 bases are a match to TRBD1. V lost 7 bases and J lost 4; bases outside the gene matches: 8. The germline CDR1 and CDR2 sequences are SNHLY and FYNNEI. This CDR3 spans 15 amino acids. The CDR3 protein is CASKREQGAYNEQFF. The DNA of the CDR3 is TGTGCCAGCAAAAGGGAACAGGGGGCGTACAATGAGCAGTTCTTC.

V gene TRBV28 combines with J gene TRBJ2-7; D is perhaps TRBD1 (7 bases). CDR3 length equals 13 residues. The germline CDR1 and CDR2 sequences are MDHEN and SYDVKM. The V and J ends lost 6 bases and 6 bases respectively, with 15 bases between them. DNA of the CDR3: TGTGCCAGCAGGGAGGGGGCACCACGCGAGCAGTACTTC. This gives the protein CASREGAPREQYF.

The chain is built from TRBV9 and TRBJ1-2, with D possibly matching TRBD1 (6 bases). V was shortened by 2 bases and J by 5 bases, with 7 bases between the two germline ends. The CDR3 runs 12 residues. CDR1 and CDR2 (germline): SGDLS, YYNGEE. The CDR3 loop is CASSVTGYGYTF. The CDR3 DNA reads TGTGCCAGCAGCGTGACAGGTTATGGCTACACCTTC.

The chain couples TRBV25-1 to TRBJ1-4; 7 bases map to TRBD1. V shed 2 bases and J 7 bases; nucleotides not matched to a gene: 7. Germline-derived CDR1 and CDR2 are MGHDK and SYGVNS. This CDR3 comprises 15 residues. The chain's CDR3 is CASSEAGQGGEKLFF. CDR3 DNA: TGTGCCAGCAGTGAAGCTGGGCAGGGGGGTGAAAAACTGTTTTTT.